The clone carrying this TCR beta chain was seen many times. What it binds is not known. This record belongs to a study of T cell repertoires in cytomegalovirus infection. Study-level findings and limits: Ex vivo, HLA-C-restricted CMV-specific TCR beta clonotypes prevailed over the rest of the response. Based on cumulative public TCR beta family frequency, carriers of CMV plus the relevant HLA were identified.

One entry per CDR3 protein, called by TCRdb with MiXCR from the reads. The repertoire holds 570,000 or so distinct CDR3 sequences, with 40% as singletons. V was shortened by 4 bases and J by 3 bases, with 6 bases between the two germline ends. Germline CDR1 SGHTA, CDR2 FQGNSA. The CDR3 is 13 amino acids. Sequenced material: cultured PBMCs, taken from culture after CMV antigen stimulation. V gene TRBV7-2 combines with J gene TRBJ2-2; D remains unclear. This sequence originates from a human donor in good health (CMV status not recorded). Some clones in this sample may be carry-over from other donors' samples. CDR3 DNA sequence: TGTGCCAGCAGCTCCTCCCACACCGGGGAGCTGTTTTTT. As protein: CASSSSHTGELFF.